The sequence of this TCR beta chain was determined in a study of siplizumab effects on memory and regulatory T cells. CDR1 is MNHEY, CDR2 SVGAGI, per germline. CDR3 length equals 15 residues. The ends lost 4 bases at V and 5 bases at J; junction bases unmatched: 8. TCRdb's table, derived via immunoSEQ multiplex PCR, lists solely in-frame clones and lacks some. Of about 80,000 clones in the sample, around 93% were seen once. The gene calls are TRBV6-5 and TRBJ2-1, with TRBD2 matching 7 bases. This clonotype was sampled from a human donor in good health. Source material: CD8+ T cells sorted from blood. The CDR3 region has the DNA TGTGCCAGCAGTTCTTTTGGGGGAGGGAACAATGAGCAGTTCTTC. It is translated as CASSSFGGGNNEQFF.